These 30 T cell receptor beta chains were sequenced from one sample in a study of beta chain features in type 1 diabetes. The sequenced template was cDNA made from the entire isolated RNA. Sequencing was performed with immunoSEQ multiplex PCR; in TCRdb, only in-frame clones are kept and a portion is missing. This sample has 400,000 to 450,000 clones; 11% to 15% occur once, and the top ten carry about 0.04%. Sequences were obtained from naive CD4+ T cells from blood. Receptors originate from a man aged 25-45 years in good health.

CDR3 residues: CASSGGSNEQFF. The CDR3 DNA reads as TGTGCCAGCAGCGGTGGATCCAATGAGCAGTTCTTC. The chain recombines TRBV9 with TRBJ2-1; D remains unclear. V shed 3 bases and J shed 6 bases, with 7 bases lying between them. Germline CDR1 is SGDLS and CDR2 is YYNGEE. The CDR3 totals 12 residues. The complete variable domain, with remaining parts taken from reference TRBV9 and TRBJ2-1, reads DSGVTQTPKHLITATGQRVTLRCSPRSGDLSVYWYQQSLDQGLQFLIQYYNGEERAKGNILERFSAQQFPDLHSELNLSSLELGDSALYFCASSGGSNEQFFGPGTRLTVL.

The genes are TRBV4-3 and TRBJ1-5; D is unresolved. In germline, CDR1 is LGHNA, CDR2 YSLEER. Trimming cost V 1 base and J 5 bases, with 9 bases left between them. CDR3 size: 14 residues. The CDR3 here is CASSQGNGHQPQHF. DNA for the CDR3: TGCGCCAGCAGCCAAGGAAACGGTCATCAGCCCCAGCATTTT.

This clone was detected only a few times. This chain uses TRBV4-1 with TRBJ2-3; the D is unclear. Germline CDR1 and CDR2: MGHRA and YSYEKL. The CDR3 spans 13 residues. V was clipped by 1 base and J by 6 bases, with 8 bases between them. CDR3 sequence (DNA): TGCGCCAGCAGCCAAGTTTTATCCGATACGCAGTATTTT. Its protein product is CASSQVLSDTQYF.

The table lists this clone with a few counts. The chain uses TRBV5-1 and TRBJ2-5; 8 bases agree with TRBD1. Germline assignment: CDR1 SGHRS and CDR2 YFSETQ. Trimming took 4 bases from V and 3 from J; bases not matched to a gene: 5. This CDR3 spans 14 amino acids. The CDR3 reads CASSHGQGEETQYF. The CDR3 bases are TGCGCCAGCAGCCACGGACAGGGAGAAGAGACCCAGTACTTC.

V and J are TRBV7-3 and TRBJ2-3; D gene ambiguous. V lost 1 base and J lost 6, with 11 bases in between. There are 14 residues in the CDR3. Germline-derived CDR1 and CDR2 are SGHTA and FQGTGA. The CDR3 DNA reads as TGTGCCAGCAGCTTAAATCTAGGCAGTGATACGCAGTATTTT. Translated: CASSLNLGSDTQYF.

This clone showed up just a few times. The J gene is TRBJ1-4, the V gene TRBV18; D possibly corresponds to TRBD1 (6 bases). V lost 6 bases and J 0 bases, leaving 11 bases between the germline ends. Per the germline V gene, CDR1 is KGHSH and CDR2 is LQKENI. The CDR3 has 15 amino acids. The CDR3 DNA reads as TGTGCCAGCTCTCCCCGGACAGCAACTAATGAAAAACTGTTTTTT. It encodes CASSPRTATNEKLFF.

As concerns this clone: One base away lies a much larger clone, so this may be a sequencing read error. The chain has TRBV7-9 and TRBJ1-1, with TRBD1 matching 8 bases. The CDR3 length is 14 residues. CDR1 SEHNR and CDR2 FQNEAQ come from the germline V gene (reference sequence). With 3 bases clipped from V and 1 base from J, the junction kept 1 base outside the gene matches. This CDR3 reads CASSFGQGNTEAFF. The CDR3 DNA sequence: TGTGCCAGCAGCTTCGGACAGGGGAACACTGAAGCTTTCTTT.

The rearrangement links TRBV10-3 to TRBJ2-3; the match to TRBD2 covers 11 bases. CDR1 is ENHRY and CDR2 is SYGVKD in the germline V gene. This CDR3 region has 16 residues. The ends lost 5 bases at V and 2 bases at J; junction bases unmatched: 6. CDR3 residues: CAISSTSGGHTDTQYF. CDR3 DNA sequence: TGTGCCATCAGTAGTACTAGCGGGGGCCACACAGATACGCAGTATTTT.

This clone occurred a few times. The chain combines TRBV11-2 with TRBJ2-1, with 11 nucleotides matching TRBD2. CDR1 and CDR2 (germline): SGHAT, FQNNGV. Trimming took 1 base from V and 6 from J; bases not matched to a gene: 8. The length of the CDR3 is 17 residues. CDR3 nucleotide sequence: TGTGCCAGCAGCTTAGTAGCGGGAGGGCCTAAGATCAATGAGCAGTTCTTC. Its translation is CASSLVAGGPKINEQFF.

This clone turned up a few times. V usage is TRBV15 and J usage is TRBJ1-6, with D perhaps TRBD1 (5 bases). V was trimmed by 1 base and J by 0 bases, leaving 7 bases between them. CDR1 is LNHNV and CDR2 is YYDKDF in the germline V gene (reference sequence). This CDR3 has 16 amino acids. The CDR3: CATSRAGGSYNSPLHF. CDR3 nucleotides: TGTGCCACCAGCAGAGCGGGGGGCTCCTATAATTCACCCCTCCACTTT.

This chain uses TRBV4-3 with TRBJ2-4; tentatively, D is TRBD2 (5 bases). There are 13 residues in the CDR3. V was shortened by 0 bases and J by 11 bases, with 11 bases between the two germline ends. Germline CDR1 LGHNA, CDR2 YSLEER. CDR3 DNA: TGCGCCAGCAGCCAAGATTTAGCGAGCGTTCAGTACTTC. This gives the protein CASSQDLASVQYF.

To note about this clone: This sample includes further DNA sequences coding for the same CDR3. V usage is TRBV7-9 and J usage is TRBJ2-5; D is unresolved. This CDR3 contains 11 residues. The germline V and J ends were trimmed by 4 bases and 5 bases, with 5 bases remaining between them. Germline V gives CDR1 SEHNR, CDR2 FQNEAQ (reference sequence). In nucleotides, the CDR3 is TGTGCCAGCAGCTCTGTGGAGACCCAGTACTTC. Amino acids: CASSSVETQYF. The variable domain in full, completed from reference TRBV7-9 and TRBJ2-5, reads DTGVSQNPRHKITKRGQNVTFRCDPISEHNRLYWYRQTLGQGPEFLTYFQNEAQLEKSRLLSDRFSAERPKGSFSTLEIQRTEQGDSAMYLCASSSVETQYFGPGTRLLVL.

The CDR3 loop reads CAIGTGSTDTQYF. CDR3 nucleotides: TGTGCCATCGGGACAGGGAGCACAGATACGCAGTATTTT. The V and J genes are TRBV10-3 and TRBJ2-3; 9 bases are a match to TRBD1. The CDR3 runs to 13 residues. The V gene end was trimmed by 8 bases and the J gene end by 0 bases; junction bases not matched to a gene: 0. CDR1 is ENHRY and CDR2 is SYGVKD in the germline V gene.

This clone was seen a handful of times. The chain has TRBV25-1 and TRBJ2-5; 9 bases agree with TRBD2. CDR1 is MGHDK, CDR2 SYGVNS, per germline. V trimming: 4 bases; J trimming: 4 bases; junction bases outside the gene matches: 10. The length of the CDR3 is 16 residues. CDR3: CASSAYSGSGGETQYF. CDR3 bases: TGTGCCAGCAGTGCCTATAGCGGGAGCGGGGGAGAGACCCAGTACTTC.

V is TRBV7-2 and J is TRBJ1-2; TRBD1 agrees at 8 bases. The J segment lost 7 bases and the V segment lost 6 bases, leaving 4 bases of the junction unmatched. The CDR3 has 12 residues. CDR1 and CDR2 from the germline V gene are SGHTA and FQGNSA. CDR3 sequence reads: CASRLDRAGYTF. The CDR3 nucleotides read TGTGCCAGCAGGTTGGACAGGGCTGGCTACACCTTC.

The chain uses TRBV5-1 and TRBJ2-1; D uncertain. This CDR3 contains 12 residues. Trimming took 2 bases from V and 6 from J, leaving 6 bases between them. CDR1 and CDR2 from the germline V gene are SGHRS and YFSETQ. In DNA, the CDR3 is TGCGCCAGCAGCTTAGCGCCCAATGAGCAGTTCTTC. Protein: CASSLAPNEQFF.

This clone was observed a handful of times. This chain joins TRBV7-9 and TRBJ1-3; a possible D gene is TRBD1 (6 bases). This CDR3 region has 15 residues. Trimming stripped 4 bases from V and 0 bases from J, with 10 bases between. From germline, CDR1 is SEHNR and CDR2 FQNEAQ (reference sequence). The CDR3 sequence is CASSWTENSGNTIYF. CDR3 nucleotide sequence: TGTGCCAGCAGCTGGACAGAGAACTCTGGAAACACCATATATTTT.

V gene TRBV11-2 combines with J gene TRBJ2-1; perhaps TRBD1 as D (5 bases). The V end lost 2 bases, the J end lost 8 bases, and 10 bases lay between the germline ends. This CDR3 region has 13 residues. Germline V gene sequence: CDR1 SGHAT, CDR2 FQNNGV. The CDR3 here is CASSLPQGDEQFF. In DNA, the CDR3 is TGTGCCAGCAGCTTACCTCAGGGTGATGAGCAGTTCTTC.

The chain combines TRBV7-9 with TRBJ2-7; no definite D call. V was trimmed by 0 bases and J by 3 bases, leaving 15 bases between them. CDR3 length equals 16 residues. Germline V lookup: CDR1 SEHNR, CDR2 FQNEAQ (reference sequence). The CDR3 bases are TGTGCCAGCAGCTTAGCAGCCGGACGGGCGAGCTACGAGCAGTACTTC. Its protein product is CASSLAAGRASYEQYF. Full variable domain (rest looked up from reference TRBV7-9 and TRBJ2-7): DTGVSQNPRHKITKRGQNVTFRCDPISEHNRLYWYRQTLGQGPEFLTYFQNEAQLEKSRLLSDRFSAERPKGSFSTLEIQRTEQGDSAMYLCASSLAAGRASYEQYFGPGTRLTVT.

The genes are TRBV4-2 and TRBJ2-1; D assignment may be TRBD1 or TRBD2 (5 bases each). This CDR3 has 14 amino acids. Germline assignment: CDR1 LGHNA and CDR2 YNFKEQ. Trimming pared 0 bases from V and 4 bases from J, leaving 7 bases between. The CDR3 DNA follows: TGTGCCAGCAGCCAAGACGGGGCATACAATGAGCAGTTCTTC. Protein: CASSQDGAYNEQFF.

The chain joins TRBV5-5 to TRBJ2-1; D remains ambiguous. The CDR3 loop spans 12 amino acids. V was pared by 3 bases and J by 4 bases, with 5 bases between. Germline CDR1 is SGHKS and CDR2 is YYEKEE (reference sequence). CDR3 DNA sequence: TGTGCCAGCAGCTCACAGTACAATGAGCAGTTCTTC. It is translated as CASSSQYNEQFF.

V usage is TRBV30 and J usage is TRBJ1-5; unclear D gene. Germline assignment: CDR1 GTSNPN and CDR2 SVGIG (reference sequence). This CDR3 has 14 amino acids. V lost 1 base, J lost 2 bases, and 9 bases lay in between. DNA for the CDR3: TGTGCCTGGAGTGAGGGTGGGCGCAATCAGCCCCAGCATTTT. It translates to CAWSEGGRNQPQHF.

This clone was detected only a few times. The J gene is TRBJ2-1, the V gene TRBV18; no firm D call. Germline V gene sequence: CDR1 KGHSH, CDR2 LQKENI. With 4 bases removed from V and 8 bases from J, the gap between germline ends came to 12 bases. The CDR3 is 13 residues long. CDR3 sequence reads: CASSLDRFDEQFF. CDR3 nucleotide sequence: TGTGCCAGCTCACTAGATCGTTTCGATGAGCAGTTCTTC. The variable domain in full, with the rest retrieved from reference TRBV18 and TRBJ2-1, is NAGVMQNPRHLVRRRGQEARLRCSPMKGHSHVYWYRQLPEEGLKFMVYLQKENIIDESGMPKERFSAEFPKEGPSILRIQQVVRGDSAAYFCASSLDRFDEQFFGPGTRLTVL.

The chain uses TRBV30 and TRBJ1-4, with D tentatively TRBD1 (6 bases). This CDR3 comprises 13 residues. Germline CDR1 and CDR2: GTSNPN and SVGIG (reference sequence). V lost 7 bases and J lost 8, with 17 bases in between. CDR3 in amino acids: CASGRRGGEKLFF. The CDR3 nucleotides are TGTGCCTCGGGAAGGCGAGGGGGGGAAAAACTGTTTTTT.

This clone showed up just a few times. The rearrangement joins TRBV6-5 to TRBJ2-7; D is undetermined. Per germline, CDR1 MNHEY and CDR2 SVGAGI. The CDR3 loop spans 15 amino acids. Between the trimmed V and J ends, which lost 5 bases and 0 bases, there was a span of 14 bases. The CDR3 spells CASSVPQHFSYEQYF. The CDR3 DNA sequence: TGTGCCAGCAGTGTACCACAACATTTCTCCTACGAGCAGTACTTC.

This clone has only a few counts. This chain uses TRBV14 with TRBJ2-3; D gene ambiguous. Between the trimmed V and J ends, which lost 0 bases and 2 bases, there was a span of 9 bases. There are 15 residues in the CDR3. Germline V gene lookup returns CDR1 SGHDN and CDR2 FVKESK. The CDR3 spells CASSQELAFTDTQYF. In nucleotides, the CDR3 is TGTGCCAGCAGCCAAGAATTGGCCTTCACAGATACGCAGTATTTT.

The rearrangement joins TRBV5-1 to TRBJ2-1, with TRBD2 matching 8 bases. Germline CDR1 reads SGHRS; CDR2 reads YFSETQ. Trimming removed 1 base from V and 7 bases from J; junction bases left unmatched: 7. The CDR3 runs 15 residues. The CDR3 nucleotides read TGCGCCAGCAGCTTGCTAGCCAGCGGGAGAAATGAGCAGTTCTTC. It translates to CASSLLASGRNEQFF.

The sample holds a few counts of this clone. The CDR3 bases are TGCGCCAGCAGCCAAGTTTCACAGGCGGGGCTAGATACGCAGTATTTT. Its protein is CASSQVSQAGLDTQYF. The chain recombines TRBV4-3 with TRBJ2-3, with D possibly being TRBD2 (6 bases). V was pared by 1 base and J by 5 bases, with 16 bases between. Germline V gives CDR1 LGHNA, CDR2 YSLEER. This CDR3 comprises 16 residues.

The J gene is TRBJ1-5, the V gene TRBV15; 11 bases match TRBD1. The CDR3 runs 19 residues. Unmatched junction bases numbered 16, after V lost 7 bases and J lost 2 bases. The V gene's germline CDR1 is LNHNV and CDR2 YYDKDF (reference sequence). The CDR3 reads CATTQDRGRNYYGNQPQHF. The CDR3 DNA reads as TGTGCCACCACCCAGGACAGGGGGCGGAATTATTATGGCAATCAGCCCCAGCATTTT.

CDR3 DNA sequence: TGTGCCAGCAGCATATCCTACTCTGGAAACACCATATATTTT. Translated, it gives CASSISYSGNTIYF. The V call is TRBV7-6, the J call TRBJ1-3; D uncertain. V lost 5 bases and J 0 bases, leaving 8 bases between the germline ends. Germline-derived CDR1 and CDR2 are SGHVS and FNYEAQ. The CDR3 is 14 residues long.